The 2 T cell receptor beta chains in this list originate from one sample, sequenced in a study of blood T cell repertoires in COVID-19. The repertoire was sequenced with immunoSEQ multiplex PCR; TCRdb's copy has only in-frame clones and lacks some. Among a few hundred thousand clones listed, approximately 89% were seen once. The specimen was peripheral blood. All receptors come from a woman aged 30 to 39 with COVID-19, enrolled during active disease.

This chain connects TRBV6-5 to TRBJ2-3, with 11 bases lining up with TRBD2. The V gene end was trimmed by 0 bases and the J gene end by 1 base; junction bases not matched to a gene: 0. The CDR3 is 16 amino acids. Germline CDR1 and CDR2: MNHEY and SVGAGI. The CDR3 DNA reads as TGTGCCAGCAGTTACTCGACTAGCGGGGGCACAGATACGCAGTATTTT. Its translation is CASSYSTSGGTDTQYF.

The J gene is TRBJ2-2, the V gene TRBV30, with D tentatively TRBD2 (6 bases). V was shortened by 5 bases and J by 2 bases, with 18 bases between the two germline ends. The CDR3 sequence is 16 residues long. CDR1 is GTSNPN, CDR2 SVGIG, per germline (reference sequence). Here the CDR3 reads CAWAFFEEGNTGELFF. CDR3 coding DNA: TGTGCCTGGGCCTTCTTTGAGGAGGGAAACACCGGGGAGCTGTTTTTT.